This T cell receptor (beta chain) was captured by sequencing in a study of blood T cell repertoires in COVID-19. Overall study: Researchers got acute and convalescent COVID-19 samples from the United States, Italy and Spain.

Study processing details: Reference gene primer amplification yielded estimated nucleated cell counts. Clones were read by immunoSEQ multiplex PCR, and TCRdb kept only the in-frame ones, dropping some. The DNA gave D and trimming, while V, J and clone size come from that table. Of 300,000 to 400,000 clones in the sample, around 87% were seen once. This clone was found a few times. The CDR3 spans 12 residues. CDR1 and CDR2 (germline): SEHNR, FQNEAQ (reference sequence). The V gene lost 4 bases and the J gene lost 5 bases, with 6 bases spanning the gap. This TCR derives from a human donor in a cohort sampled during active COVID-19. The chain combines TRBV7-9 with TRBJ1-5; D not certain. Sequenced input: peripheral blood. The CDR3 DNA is TGTGCCAGCAGCTCCTCAGATCAGCCCCAGCATTTT. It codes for CASSSSDQPQHF.